Each of the 9 T cell receptor beta chains below was sequenced from the same sample in a study of cytomegalovirus exposure and HLA in healthy donors. Primers included in the PCR were 60 Vbeta and 13 Jbeta primers. The method was immunoSEQ multiplex PCR; TCRdb's version includes in-frame clones alone and lacks a portion of them. The table records 150,000 to 200,000 clones, about 80% of them present only once. The sequenced sample consisted of PBMCs. All receptors derive from a man aged 35 to 55 in good health and CMV-seronegative.

Regarding this clone: Other DNA sequences in the sample encode the same CDR3. This sequence joins TRBV7-2 and TRBJ2-1; 8 nucleotides line up with TRBD2. After removal of 0 bases from V and 4 bases from J, the junction contained 2 bases not matched to a gene. The V gene's germline CDR1 is SGHTA and CDR2 FQGNSA. CDR3 length: 15 amino acids. The CDR3 sequence: CASSLAAGAYNEQFF. The CDR3 DNA reads as TGTGCCAGCAGCTTAGCAGCGGGAGCATACAATGAGCAGTTCTTC.

This clone showed up just a few times. This chain joins TRBV11-2 and TRBJ1-2, with TRBD1 as a possible D gene (6 bases). Germline loops: CDR1 SGHAT, CDR2 FQNNGV. CDR3 size: 15 residues. Trimming took 6 bases from V and 5 from J, leaving 19 bases between them. CDR3 loop: CASRQPGGGTYGYTF. The CDR3 DNA reads TGTGCCAGCAGACAGCCCGGGGGGGGCACATATGGCTACACCTTC.

V is TRBV29-1 and J is TRBJ1-2; D is ambiguous. Looked up from germline, CDR1 is SQVTM and CDR2 is ANQGSEA. V gave up 0 bases and J gave up 11 bases, with 10 bases separating them. The CDR3 runs 11 residues. This chain's CDR3 is CSVEEWPWYTF. The DNA of the CDR3 is TGCAGCGTTGAAGAATGGCCGTGGTACACCTTC.

In this sample, this clone turned up a few times. The J gene is TRBJ2-5, the V gene TRBV4-2; a possible D gene is TRBD1 (5 bases). The CDR3 extends over 14 amino acids. V lost 3 bases to trimming and J lost 2 bases, with 10 bases between them. CDR1 and CDR2 from the germline V gene are LGHNA and YNFKEQ. The CDR3 loop is CASSQGQRQETQYF. The CDR3 DNA reads as TGTGCCAGCAGCCAGGGGCAACGGCAAGAGACCCAGTACTTC.

The chain uses TRBV7-2 and TRBJ1-1; D may be TRBD1 (5 bases). Germline lookup yields CDR1 SGHTA and CDR2 FQGNSA. The CDR3 runs to 15 residues. V lost 1 base to trimming and J lost 3 bases, with 12 bases between them. DNA for the CDR3: TGTGCCAGCAGCTTAGAGGGGACTTTATACACTGAAGCTTTCTTT. This gives the protein CASSLEGTLYTEAFF.

This rearrangement joins TRBV14 to TRBJ2-5, with D possibly matching TRBD2 (5 bases). V was shortened by 0 bases and J by 5 bases, with 13 bases between the two germline ends. CDR1 and CDR2 (germline): SGHDN, FVKESK. The CDR3 totals 15 residues. The CDR3 region is CASSQETRAWETQYF. The CDR3 DNA is TGTGCCAGCAGCCAAGAGACGAGGGCCTGGGAGACCCAGTACTTC.

Here the CDR3 DNA reads TGTGCCAGCAGCTTAGGGTTGGGGCGTACCGGGAGGGCCTACAATGAGCAGTTCTTC. It codes for CASSLGLGRTGRAYNEQFF. The genes are TRBV7-2 and TRBJ2-1; 8 positions agree with TRBD2. Germline trimming cut 1 base from V and 2 bases from J; bases unmatched to any gene: 13. The germline gives CDR1 SGHTA, CDR2 FQGNSA. This CDR3 region has 19 residues.

The chain carries TRBV9 and TRBJ2-1; TRBD2 is a possible D gene (7 bases). The CDR3 consists of 17 residues. Trimming shortened V by 3 bases and J by 0 bases, and 16 bases separated the two germline ends. Germline V gene sequence: CDR1 SGDLS, CDR2 YYNGEE. CDR3 residues: CASSAGGGGSSYNEQFF. The CDR3 DNA sequence: TGTGCCAGCAGCGCTGGGGGCGGGGGAAGCTCCTACAATGAGCAGTTCTTC.

This chain links TRBV6-1 with TRBJ1-1, with 7 bases identical to TRBD1. The trim removed 8 bases at V and 1 base at J, leaving 7 bases unmatched. The CDR3 sequence is 14 residues long. CDR1 and CDR2 from the germline V gene are MNHNS and SASEGT. The CDR3 loop reads CASAWDSENTEAFF. As DNA, the CDR3 is TGTGCCAGCGCTTGGGACAGTGAGAACACTGAAGCTTTCTTT.